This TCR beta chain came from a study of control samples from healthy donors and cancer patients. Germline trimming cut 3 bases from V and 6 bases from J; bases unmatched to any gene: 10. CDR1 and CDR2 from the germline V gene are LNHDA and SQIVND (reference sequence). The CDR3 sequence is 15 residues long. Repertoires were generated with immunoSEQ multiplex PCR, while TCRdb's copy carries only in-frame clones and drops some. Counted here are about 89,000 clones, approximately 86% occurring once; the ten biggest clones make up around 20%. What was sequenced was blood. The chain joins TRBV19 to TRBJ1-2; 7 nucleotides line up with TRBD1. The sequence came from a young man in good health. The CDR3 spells CASSIGTGVKHGYTF. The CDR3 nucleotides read TGTGCCAGTAGTATTGGTACAGGGGTAAAACATGGCTACACCTTC.